The clone carrying this T cell receptor (beta chain) occurred a few times. The V gene lost 0 bases and the J gene lost 1 base, with 15 bases spanning the gap. The germline V gene encodes CDR1 SGHDN and CDR2 FVKESK. The CDR3 runs 17 residues. Per the authors' pipeline: Counts of nucleated cells, estimated from reference gene primer amplification, were obtained. Generated by immunoSEQ multiplex PCR, the TCRdb table keeps only in-frame clones and is missing some. Clone size and V and J calls were adopted from that table, with D and trimming inferred from the DNA. The table shows over 85,000 clones, with 84% occurring only once. This record comes from a study of blood T cell repertoires in COVID-19.

This receptor was identified in a man in his fifties or sixties with acute or convalescent COVID-19. The sequenced sample consisted of peripheral blood. The J gene is TRBJ1-1, the V gene TRBV14; D is unresolved. The CDR3 DNA is TGTGCCAGCAGCCAAGATGGAAAGGACTGGAGGAACACTGAAGCTTTCTTT. Protein sequence: CASSQDGKDWRNTEAFF.